The 17 T cell receptor beta chains below all came from one sample that was sequenced in a study of CD8 T cells in ankylosing spondylitis. Via MiXCR, TCRdb re-called the 5' RACE reads, giving one row per CDR3 protein. The sample lists more than 25,000 distinct CDR3 sequences, 13% to 15% occurring once. Input material: blood. The origin of the receptors is a male donor with ankylosing spondylitis or in good health (not recorded which).

This clonotype is a singleton in its sample. This chain connects TRBV5-5 to TRBJ1-4; no reliable D call. V lost 4 bases and J 0 bases, leaving 7 bases between the germline ends. Per germline, CDR1 SGHKS and CDR2 YYEKEE (reference sequence). The CDR3 spans 14 residues. The CDR3 is CASSPVPTNEKLFF. The CDR3 coding sequence is TGTGCCAGCAGCCCGGTCCCAACTAATGAAAAACTGTTTTTT.

The rearrangement uses TRBV5-1 and TRBJ1-1; no definite D call. The CDR3 has 11 residues. Germline CDR1 is SGHRS and CDR2 is YFSETQ. The ends were cut back, 0 bases at V and 3 bases at J, with 0 bases in the middle. This CDR3 reads CASSLDTEAFF. As DNA, the CDR3 is TGCGCCAGCAGCTTGGACACTGAAGCTTTCTTT.

V gene TRBV9 combines with J gene TRBJ2-3, with 8 positions matching TRBD2. Germline V gives CDR1 SGDLS, CDR2 YYNGEE. V was pared by 3 bases and J by 4 bases, with 4 bases of the junction left unmatched. The CDR3 sequence is 14 residues long. CDR3 loop: CASSEGLVPDTQYF. The CDR3 region has the DNA TGTGCCAGCAGCGAGGGACTAGTGCCAGATACGCAGTATTTT.

This clonotype has a handful of counts. The chain is built from TRBV7-2 and TRBJ1-1, with TRBD1 matching over 8 bases. Germline CDR1 SGHTA, CDR2 FQGNSA. This CDR3 region has 16 residues. Trimming at V came to 5 bases and at J to 3 bases, leaving 11 bases not matched to a gene. CDR3 sequence reads: CASSTRQGKLYTEAFF. The CDR3 bases are TGTGCCAGCAGCACCAGACAGGGGAAGTTGTACACTGAAGCTTTCTTT. Variable domain in full (rest from reference TRBV7-2 and TRBJ1-1): GAGVSQSPSNKVTEKGKDVELRCDPISGHTALYWYRQSLGQGLEFLIYFQGNSAPDKSGLPSDRFSAERTGGSVSTLTIQRTQQEDSAVYLCASSTRQGKLYTEAFFGQGTRLTVV.

The V and J genes are TRBV12-3 or TRBV12-4 and TRBJ2-6; D unclear. This CDR3 spans 14 amino acids. V lost 3 bases to trimming and J lost 4 bases, with 7 bases between them. The CDR3 nucleotides read TGTGCCAGCAGTTTTGACTCCGGGGCCAACGTCCTGACTTTC. Residues: CASSFDSGANVLTF.

A few counts support this clonotype. V usage is TRBV5-1 and J usage is TRBJ2-1; unclear D gene. V was trimmed by 0 bases and J by 0 bases, leaving 7 bases between them. CDR3 size: 15 residues. Germline V gene lookup returns CDR1 SGHRS and CDR2 YFSETQ. CDR3 in DNA: TGCGCCAGCAGCTTGGGAGTCATCTCCTACAATGAGCAGTTCTTC. Translating gives CASSLGVISYNEQFF.

The chain recombines TRBV12-3 or TRBV12-4 with TRBJ2-7; TRBD1 matches 7 bases. V lost 6 bases and J lost 2; bases outside the gene matches: 7. There are 14 residues in the CDR3. This CDR3 is CASSSTGIPYEQYF. In nucleotides, the CDR3 is TGTGCCAGCAGCTCGACAGGGATTCCCTACGAGCAGTACTTC.

This chain joins TRBV20-1 and TRBJ1-1, with D possibly TRBD1 on 5 matching bases. V dropped 1 base and J dropped 5 bases, with 11 bases sitting between them. The CDR3 contains 13 residues. The germline V gene encodes CDR1 DFQATT and CDR2 SNEGSKA (reference sequence). CDR3 nucleotide sequence: TGCAGTGCTAGAGCAGGGTTTGTAACTGAAGCTTTCTTT. This gives the protein CSARAGFVTEAFF.

This clonotype was seen a few times. This chain connects TRBV4-3 to TRBJ2-5, with 7 bases lining up with TRBD1. Germline V gives CDR1 LGHNA, CDR2 YSLEER. The length of the CDR3 is 13 residues. Trimming at V came to 4 bases and at J to 5 bases, leaving 4 bases not matched to a gene. The CDR3 loop is CASSRDSRETQYF. CDR3 sequence (DNA): TGCGCCAGCAGCCGGGACAGCAGGGAGACCCAGTACTTC.

About this clonotype: Just one base apart from a much larger clone, this may be a read error. The genes are TRBV15 and TRBJ2-3; 7 bases line up with TRBD1. The CDR3 contains 13 residues. The germline V gene has CDR1 LNHNV and CDR2 YYDKDF (reference sequence). In DNA, the CDR3 is TGTGCCACCCGGACAGGAAGCACAGATACGCTGTATTTT. It encodes CATRTGSTDTLYF.

The chain recombines TRBV15 with TRBJ1-2; 9 bases agree with TRBD1. The V gene end was trimmed by 2 bases and the J gene end by 8 bases; junction bases not matched to a gene: 6. This CDR3 has 14 amino acids. Germline CDR1 LNHNV, CDR2 YYDKDF (reference sequence). CDR3 coding DNA: TGTGCCACCAGCAGATCTCCGACAGGGGGAGGCTACACCTTC. This gives the protein CATSRSPTGGGYTF.

This chain joins TRBV28 and TRBJ2-5; the D call may be TRBD1 or TRBD2 (5 bases each). CDR1 and CDR2 from the germline V gene are MDHEN and SYDVKM. V lost 4 bases, J lost 5 bases, and 11 bases lay in between. There are 13 residues in the CDR3. CDR3 nucleotide sequence: TGTGCCAGCAGTTGGGGGTTCGGGGAGACCCAGTACTTC. Translating gives CASSWGFGETQYF.

At least ten counts were recorded for this clonotype. The chain combines TRBV7-2 with TRBJ2-1; 8 bases match TRBD1. V lost 2 bases, J lost 3 bases, and 3 bases stayed unmatched. The germline V gene encodes CDR1 SGHTA and CDR2 FQGNSA. The CDR3 spans 15 residues. The CDR3 DNA reads as TGTGCCAGCAGCTTACAGGGACAGGACTACAATGAGCAGTTCTTC. Translated: CASSLQGQDYNEQFF.

A few counts support this clonotype. The rearrangement links TRBV28 to TRBJ2-3, with 8 bases identical to TRBD1. With 3 bases clipped from V and 6 bases from J, the junction kept 8 bases outside the gene matches. The CDR3 contains 15 residues. Germline V gene lookup returns CDR1 MDHEN and CDR2 SYDVKM. CDR3 loop: CASSFSAGGGDTQYF. The CDR3 DNA reads TGTGCCAGCAGTTTTAGCGCAGGGGGCGGGGATACGCAGTATTTT.

This clonotype has a handful of counts. This chain connects TRBV27 to TRBJ2-7; tentatively, D is TRBD1 (5 bases). V gave up 4 bases and J gave up 0 bases, with 7 bases separating them. Per the germline V gene, CDR1 is MNHEY and CDR2 is SMNVEV (reference sequence). The CDR3 covers 13 residues. The CDR3 sequence is CASSSTVSYEQYF. The CDR3 nucleotides read TGTGCCAGCAGTTCGACAGTCTCCTACGAGCAGTACTTC.

The V call is TRBV25-1, the J call TRBJ1-5, with 9 positions matching TRBD1. V lost 8 bases and J lost 6; bases outside the gene matches: 11. Germline lookup yields CDR1 MGHDK and CDR2 SYGVNS. CDR3 length: 15 amino acids. CDR3 sequence reads: CASGPKTGGSQPQHF. The CDR3 region has the DNA TGTGCCAGCGGACCTAAGACAGGGGGGAGTCAGCCCCAGCATTTT.

A few counts support this clonotype. This sequence joins TRBV20-1 and TRBJ2-4; possibly TRBD1 or TRBD2 for D (5 bases each). The CDR3 has 13 amino acids. V was pared by 5 bases and J by 9 bases, with 17 bases between. The germline V gene encodes CDR1 DFQATT and CDR2 SNEGSKA (reference sequence). The CDR3 region has the DNA TGCAGTGCTGGGGGACGGACCGAGGGCATTCAGTACTTC. Translation: CSAGGRTEGIQYF.